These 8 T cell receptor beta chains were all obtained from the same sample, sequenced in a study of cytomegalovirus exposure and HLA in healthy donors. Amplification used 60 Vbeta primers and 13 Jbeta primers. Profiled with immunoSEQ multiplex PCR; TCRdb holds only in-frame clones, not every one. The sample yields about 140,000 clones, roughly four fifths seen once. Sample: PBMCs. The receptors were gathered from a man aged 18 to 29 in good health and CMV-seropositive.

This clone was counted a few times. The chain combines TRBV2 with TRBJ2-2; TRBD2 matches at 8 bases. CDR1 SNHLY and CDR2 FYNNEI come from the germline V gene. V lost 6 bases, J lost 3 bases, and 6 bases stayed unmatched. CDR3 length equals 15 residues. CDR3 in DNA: TGTGCCAGCAGCCTTCGGGGGGGAGACACCGGGGAGCTGTTTTTT. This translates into CASSLRGGDTGELFF. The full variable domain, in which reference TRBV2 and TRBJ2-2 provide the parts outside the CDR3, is EPEVTQTPSHQVTQMGQEVILRCVPISNHLYFYWYRQILGQKVEFLVSFYNNEISEKSEIFDDQFSVERPDGSNFTLKIRSTKLEDSAMYFCASSLRGGDTGELFFGEGSRLTVL.

The CDR3 reads CASSTTPSYEQYF. CDR3 DNA sequence: TGTGCCAGCTCCACGACACCCTCCTACGAGCAGTACTTC. J is TRBJ2-7 and V is TRBV18; D gene unclear. The CDR3 length is 13 residues. The V and J ends lost 6 bases and 0 bases respectively, with 9 bases between them. Germline lookup yields CDR1 KGHSH and CDR2 LQKENI.

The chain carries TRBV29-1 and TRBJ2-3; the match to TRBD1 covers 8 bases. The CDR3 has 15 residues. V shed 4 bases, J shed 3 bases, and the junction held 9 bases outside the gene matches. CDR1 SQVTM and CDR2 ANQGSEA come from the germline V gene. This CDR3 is CSVARRDRRTDTQYF. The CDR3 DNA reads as TGCAGCGTTGCAAGGCGGGACAGGAGGACAGATACGCAGTATTTT.

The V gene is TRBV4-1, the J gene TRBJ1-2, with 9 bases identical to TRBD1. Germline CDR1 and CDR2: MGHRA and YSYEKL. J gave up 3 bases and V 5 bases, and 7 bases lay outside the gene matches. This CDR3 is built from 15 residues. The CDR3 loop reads CASSTPGTGHYGYTF. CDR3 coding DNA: TGCGCCAGCAGCACCCCCGGGACAGGGCACTATGGCTACACCTTC.

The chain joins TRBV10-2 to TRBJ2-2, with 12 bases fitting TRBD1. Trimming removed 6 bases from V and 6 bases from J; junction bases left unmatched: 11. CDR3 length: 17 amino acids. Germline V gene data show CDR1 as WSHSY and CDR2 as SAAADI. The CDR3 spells CASRNTPGQGAAGELFF. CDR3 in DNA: TGCGCCAGCAGAAACACCCCGGGACAGGGGGCGGCCGGGGAGCTGTTTTTT.

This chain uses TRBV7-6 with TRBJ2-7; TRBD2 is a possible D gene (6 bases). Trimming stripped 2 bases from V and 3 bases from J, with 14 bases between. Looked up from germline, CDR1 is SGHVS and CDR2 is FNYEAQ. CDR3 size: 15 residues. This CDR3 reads CASSLRASAIYEQYF. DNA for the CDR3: TGTGCCAGCAGCTTACGGGCTAGCGCGATCTACGAGCAGTACTTC.

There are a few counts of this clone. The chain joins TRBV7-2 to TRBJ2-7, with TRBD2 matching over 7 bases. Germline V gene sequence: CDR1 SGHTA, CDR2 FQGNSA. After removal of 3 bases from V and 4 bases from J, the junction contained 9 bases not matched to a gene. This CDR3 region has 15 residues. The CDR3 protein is CASSLRDDGGYEQYF. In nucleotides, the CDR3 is TGTGCCAGCAGCTTGAGAGATGACGGGGGGTACGAGCAGTACTTC.

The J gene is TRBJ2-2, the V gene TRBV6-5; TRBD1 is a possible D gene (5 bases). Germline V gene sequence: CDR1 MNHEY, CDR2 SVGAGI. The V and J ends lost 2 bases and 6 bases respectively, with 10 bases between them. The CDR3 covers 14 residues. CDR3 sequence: CASSYAGKAGELFF. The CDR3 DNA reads TGTGCCAGCAGTTACGCAGGGAAGGCCGGGGAGCTGTTTTTT.